These T cell receptor beta chains were read from a single sample in a study of regulatory T cells in long-lasting Graves disease. TCRdb processed the multiplex PCR reads anew with MiXCR; each CDR3 protein has one entry. The data show 200,000 to 250,000 distinct CDR3 sequences, roughly 18% seen once. The sample also formed part of further work on T cells in Graves' hyperthyroidism and ophthalmopathy.

The material was peripheral blood mononuclear cells (PBMCs), obtained at new diagnosis, from a patient treated with antithyroid drugs. The receptors derive from a woman in her 30s with Graves disease. CDR3s include the opening cysteine and the closing phenylalanine or tryptophan. A D gene is named only where the DNA matches it firmly. Only some rows state a clone size, as once, few, many or a class for expanded clones.

cdr3_length	j_call	clone_size	d_call	v_call	cdr3_aa	cdr3_nt
14	TRBJ1-1	many	.	TRBV3-1	CASSQLWGNTEAFF	TGTGCCAGCAGCCAATTATGGGGGAACACTGAAGCTTTCTTT
14	TRBJ2-7	.	.	TRBV5-1	CASSLSTGPKEQYF	TGCGCCAGCAGCTTGAGCACAGGGCCTAAGGAGCAGTACTTC
13	TRBJ1-6	many	.	TRBV11-3	CASSSRTNSPLHF	TGTGCCAGCAGCTCTCGGACCAATTCACCCCTCCACTTT
16	TRBJ2-3	once	.	TRBV5-1	CASSLASGGITDTQYF	TGCGCCAGCAGCTTGGCCTCCGGGGGCATTACAGATACGCAGTATTTT
15	TRBJ1-1	many	TRBD1	TRBV29-1	CSVAIRTGYNTEAFF	TGCAGCGTTGCAATTAGGACAGGGTATAACACTGAAGCTTTCTTT
15	TRBJ2-5	many	.	TRBV14	CASSQDSGPRETQYF	TGTGCCAGCAGCCAAGACAGTGGCCCACGAGAGACCCAGTACTTC
15	TRBJ2-5	many	.	TRBV11-2	CASSLDGGQQETQYF	TGTGCCAGCAGCTTAGACGGGGGCCAGCAAGAGACCCAGTACTTC
16	TRBJ2-7	many	TRBD1	TRBV4-1	CASSQPGTGEYYEQYF	TGCGCCAGCAGCCAACCTGGGACAGGAGAATACTACGAGCAGTACTTC
15	TRBJ2-1	.	TRBD1	TRBV24-1	CATSATGTGRNEQFF	TGTGCCACCAGTGCCACCGGGACAGGGCGCAATGAGCAGTTCTTC
15	TRBJ2-1	many	.	TRBV2	CASGGGWPSYNEQFF	TGTGCCAGCGGGGGCGGGTGGCCCTCCTACAATGAGCAGTTCTTC
14	TRBJ1-2	many	TRBD1	TRBV6-1	CASTQGRDSYGYTF	TGTGCCAGCACTCAGGGGAGGGACAGTTATGGCTACACCTTC
15	TRBJ1-6	many	.	TRBV5-4	CASSPGAGTNSPLHF	TGTGCCAGCAGCCCGGGGGCAGGTACGAATTCACCCCTCCACTTT
20	TRBJ2-4	.	TRBD2	TRBV9	CASSPGTSGGLALAKNIQYF	TGTGCCAGCAGCCCCGGGACTAGCGGGGGGTTAGCTCTTGCCAAAAACATTCAGTACTTC
15	TRBJ1-2	many	TRBD1	TRBV28	CASSYQTGRRYGYTF	TGTGCCAGCAGCTACCAGACAGGGAGAAGGTATGGCTACACCTTC
13	TRBJ1-1	many	.	TRBV15	CATSRGADTEAFF	TGTGCCACCAGCAGAGGGGCAGACACTGAAGCTTTCTTT
13	TRBJ1-6	.	TRBD1	TRBV28	CASSLDRGSPLHF	TGTGCCAGCAGTTTGGACAGGGGCTCACCCCTCCACTTT
16	TRBJ1-1	many	TRBD1	TRBV5-1	CASSLPTGRANTEAFF	TGCGCCAGCAGCTTGCCGACAGGGAGAGCGAACACTGAAGCTTTCTTT
15	TRBJ2-5	.	TRBD1	TRBV27	CASSSPGTGEETQYF	TGTGCCAGCAGTTCCCCCGGGACAGGGGAAGAGACCCAGTACTTC
17	TRBJ1-6	many	.	TRBV27	CASSPKVGSSYNSPLHF	TGTGCCAGCAGCCCAAAGGTGGGGAGCTCCTATAATTCACCCCTCCACTTT
15	TRBJ2-7	many	TRBD1	TRBV6-1	CASSEGTGGRYEQYF	TGTGCCAGCAGTGAGGGGACAGGGGGTCGATACGAGCAGTACTTC
11	TRBJ1-2	few	.	TRBV28	CASSLFYGYTF	TGTGCCAGCAGTTTGTTCTATGGCTACACCTTC
12	TRBJ1-1	many	.	TRBV6-1	CASSRLSTEAFF	TGTGCCAGCAGTCGGTTGTCCACTGAAGCTTTCTTT